The rows below give T cell receptor beta chains drawn from one sample of a study of blood T cell repertoires in COVID-19. Only in-frame clones appear in the TCRdb table, and some are missing; sequencing was by immunoSEQ multiplex PCR. The table includes about 260,000 clones, 70% to 90% detected once. Material for sequencing was peripheral blood. These receptors were taken from a human donor in a cohort sampled during active COVID-19. Each CDR3 is given with its conserved first and last residue. D genes are given only for firm matches. Rows may omit the clone size; those that give it use once, few, many or a size class.

j_call: TRBJ2-1; clone_size: few; d_call: TRBD2; v_call: TRBV14; cdr3_aa: CASSPPLAGGRDEQFF; cdr3_nt: TGTGCCAGCAGCCCACCGTTAGCGGGAGGGAGGGATGAGCAGTTCTTC
j_call: TRBJ1-2; clone_size: few; d_call: TRBD1; v_call: TRBV7-9; cdr3_aa: CASTLRQGDGYTF; cdr3_nt: TGTGCCAGCACTCTCCGACAGGGCGATGGCTACACCTTC
j_call: TRBJ1-3; clone_size: -; d_call: TRBD1; v_call: TRBV30; cdr3_aa: CAWSPGQGAGNTIYF; cdr3_nt: TGTGCCTGGAGCCCGGGACAGGGGGCTGGAAACACCATATATTTT
j_call: TRBJ2-7; clone_size: -; d_call: -; v_call: TRBV6-5; cdr3_aa: CASSYSRRGYEQYF; cdr3_nt: TGTGCCAGCAGTTACTCGAGGAGAGGGTACGAGCAGTACTTC
j_call: TRBJ2-1; clone_size: -; d_call: TRBD2; v_call: TRBV7-9; cdr3_aa: CASSSPGLPHNEQFF; cdr3_nt: TGTGCCAGCAGCTCTCCGGGACTACCTCACAATGAGCAGTTCTTC
j_call: TRBJ2-2; clone_size: once; d_call: -; v_call: TRBV7-2; cdr3_aa: CASSLVTGTGELFF; cdr3_nt: TGTGCCAGCAGCCTAGTTACAGGGACCGGGGAGCTGTTTTTT
j_call: TRBJ2-7; clone_size: once; d_call: TRBD2; v_call: TRBV7-9; cdr3_aa: CASSLRYGEGVGEQYF; cdr3_nt: TGTGCCAGCAGCCTCCGCTATGGGGAGGGCGTCGGCGAGCAGTACTTC
j_call: TRBJ1-2; clone_size: -; d_call: TRBD1; v_call: TRBV30; cdr3_aa: CAWISRGQGDRYGYTF; cdr3_nt: TGTGCCTGGATTTCCCGAGGACAGGGGGATCGGTATGGCTACACCTTC
j_call: TRBJ1-2; clone_size: -; d_call: -; v_call: TRBV6-1; cdr3_aa: CASSEGPSAGSNYGYTF; cdr3_nt: TGTGCCAGCAGTGAAGGGCCCTCTGCAGGTAGTAACTATGGCTACACCTTC
j_call: TRBJ2-5; clone_size: -; d_call: -; v_call: TRBV11-2; cdr3_aa: CASSLSFRETQYF; cdr3_nt: TGTGCCAGCAGCTTATCCTTTCGAGAGACCCAGTACTTC
j_call: TRBJ1-2; clone_size: -; d_call: -; v_call: TRBV9; cdr3_aa: CASSNMLRAGDGYTF; cdr3_nt: TGTGCCAGCAGCAACATGTTAAGGGCAGGGGATGGCTACACCTTC
j_call: TRBJ2-3; clone_size: -; d_call: -; v_call: TRBV6-2/TRBV6-3; cdr3_aa: CASSYSATDTQYF; cdr3_nt: TGTGCCAGCAGTTATAGCGCCACAGATACGCAGTATTTT
j_call: TRBJ1-1; clone_size: -; d_call: -; v_call: TRBV7-2; cdr3_aa: CASSLGGSHTEAFF; cdr3_nt: TGTGCCAGCAGCTTAGGGGGCAGTCATACTGAAGCTTTCTTT
j_call: TRBJ1-1; clone_size: -; d_call: -; v_call: TRBV27; cdr3_aa: CASSSLGQGRLNTEAFF; cdr3_nt: TGTGCCAGCAGTTCCCTAGGGCAGGGCCGCCTGAACACTGAAGCTTTCTTT
j_call: TRBJ1-2; clone_size: -; d_call: -; v_call: TRBV5-1; cdr3_aa: CASTPLSGGTNYGYTF; cdr3_nt: TGCGCCAGCACTCCCCTCTCGGGGGGGACTAACTATGGCTACACCTTC
j_call: TRBJ1-2; clone_size: -; d_call: -; v_call: TRBV30; cdr3_aa: CACPRGNYGYTF; cdr3_nt: TGTGCCTGCCCGCGGGGTAACTATGGCTACACCTTC
j_call: TRBJ2-1; clone_size: -; d_call: -; v_call: TRBV12-3/TRBV12-4; cdr3_aa: CASSPEGRNEQFF; cdr3_nt: TGTGCCAGCAGTCCCGAGGGTAGGAATGAGCAGTTCTTC
j_call: TRBJ1-2; clone_size: -; d_call: TRBD1; v_call: TRBV7-9; cdr3_aa: CASSPGQGRRYGYTF; cdr3_nt: TGTGCCAGCAGCCCCGGACAGGGGCGTCGCTATGGCTACACCTTC
j_call: TRBJ2-2; clone_size: -; d_call: -; v_call: TRBV11-2; cdr3_aa: CASSLNPGGTGELFF; cdr3_nt: TGTGCCAGCAGCTTAAACCCGGGTGGTACCGGGGAGCTGTTTTTT
j_call: TRBJ1-1; clone_size: -; d_call: -; v_call: TRBV5-8; cdr3_aa: CASSLMRLDTEAFF; cdr3_nt: TGTGCCAGCAGCTTGATGCGTTTGGACACTGAAGCTTTCTTT
j_call: TRBJ2-7; clone_size: -; d_call: -; v_call: TRBV5-1; cdr3_aa: CASSTDSYEQYF; cdr3_nt: TGCGCCAGCAGCACTGACAGCTACGAGCAGTACTTC
j_call: TRBJ1-3; clone_size: -; d_call: -; v_call: TRBV2; cdr3_aa: CASSEAGAVTNTIYF; cdr3_nt: TGTGCCAGCAGTGAAGCTGGGGCAGTCACCAACACCATATATTTT
j_call: TRBJ2-7; clone_size: -; d_call: -; v_call: TRBV4-3; cdr3_aa: CASSQESLGSGSYEQYF; cdr3_nt: TGCGCCAGCAGCCAAGAATCGCTCGGGAGTGGGTCCTACGAGCAGTACTTC
j_call: TRBJ1-5; clone_size: -; d_call: -; v_call: TRBV28; cdr3_aa: CASSPGGIDQPQHF; cdr3_nt: TGTGCCAGCAGTCCGGGTGGTATCGATCAGCCCCAGCATTTT
j_call: TRBJ1-5; clone_size: -; d_call: -; v_call: TRBV27; cdr3_aa: CASSLYSRQPQHF; cdr3_nt: TGTGCCAGCAGTTTGTACTCGCGCCAGCCCCAGCATTTT
j_call: TRBJ1-2; clone_size: -; d_call: -; v_call: TRBV19; cdr3_aa: CASSPGQGNYGYTF; cdr3_nt: TGTGCCAGTAGTCCGGGACAAGGAAACTATGGCTACACCTTC
j_call: TRBJ2-7; clone_size: -; d_call: -; v_call: TRBV9; cdr3_aa: CASSVAGRVSEQYF; cdr3_nt: TGTGCCAGCAGCGTAGCGGGCAGGGTCTCTGAGCAGTACTTC
j_call: TRBJ2-3; clone_size: once; d_call: TRBD1; v_call: TRBV11-3; cdr3_aa: CASSPGRGLGTDTQYF; cdr3_nt: TGTGCCAGCAGCCCCGGAAGGGGGCTGGGCACAGATACGCAGTATTTT
j_call: TRBJ2-3; clone_size: -; d_call: TRBD2; v_call: TRBV7-2; cdr3_aa: CASSLLAGGPVSTDTQYF; cdr3_nt: TGTGCCAGCAGCTTACTGGCGGGGGGGCCGGTTAGCACAGATACGCAGTATTTT
j_call: TRBJ1-5; clone_size: -; d_call: TRBD1; v_call: TRBV6-2/TRBV6-3; cdr3_aa: CASSPTGGNQPQHF; cdr3_nt: TGTGCCAGCAGTCCGACAGGGGGCAATCAGCCCCAGCATTTT
j_call: TRBJ1-5; clone_size: few; d_call: -; v_call: TRBV3-1/TRBV3-2; cdr3_aa: CASEELPGRDYSNQPQHF; cdr3_nt: TGTGCCAGCGAAGAACTTCCGGGACGGGACTATAGCAATCAGCCCCAGCATTTT
j_call: TRBJ2-5; clone_size: -; d_call: -; v_call: TRBV9; cdr3_aa: CASSTGETQYF; cdr3_nt: TGTGCCAGCAGCACCGGAGAGACCCAGTACTTC
j_call: TRBJ1-1; clone_size: -; d_call: -; v_call: TRBV13; cdr3_aa: CASSLNYANTEAFF; cdr3_nt: TGTGCCAGCAGCTTGAACTACGCGAACACTGAAGCTTTCTTT
j_call: TRBJ2-7; clone_size: -; d_call: -; v_call: TRBV13; cdr3_aa: CASSLGAGYEQYF; cdr3_nt: TGTGCCAGCAGCTTAGGAGCAGGATACGAGCAGTACTTC